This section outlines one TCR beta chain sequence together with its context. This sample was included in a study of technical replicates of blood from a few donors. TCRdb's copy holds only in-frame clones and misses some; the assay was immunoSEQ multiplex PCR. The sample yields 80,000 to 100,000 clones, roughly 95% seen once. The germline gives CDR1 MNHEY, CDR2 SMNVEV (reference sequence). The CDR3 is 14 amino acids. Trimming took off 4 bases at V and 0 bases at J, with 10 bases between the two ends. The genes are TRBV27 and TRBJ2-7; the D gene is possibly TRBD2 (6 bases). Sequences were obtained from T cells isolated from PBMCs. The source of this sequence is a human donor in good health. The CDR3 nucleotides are TGTGCCAGCAGTTGGGGGGTAAGCTCCTACGAGCAGTACTTC. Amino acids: CASSWGVSSYEQYF.